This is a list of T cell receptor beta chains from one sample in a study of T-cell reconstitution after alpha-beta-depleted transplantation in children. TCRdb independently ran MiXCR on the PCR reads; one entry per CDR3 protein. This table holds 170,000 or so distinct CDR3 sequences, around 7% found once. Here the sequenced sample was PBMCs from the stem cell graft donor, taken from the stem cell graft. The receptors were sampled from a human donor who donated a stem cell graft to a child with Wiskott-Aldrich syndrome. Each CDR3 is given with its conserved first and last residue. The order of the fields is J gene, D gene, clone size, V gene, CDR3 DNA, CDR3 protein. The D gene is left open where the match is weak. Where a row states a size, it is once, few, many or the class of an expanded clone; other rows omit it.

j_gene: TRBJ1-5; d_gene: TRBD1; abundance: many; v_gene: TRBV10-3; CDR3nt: TGTGCCATCGGACAGGGAGTGGGCAATCAGCCCCAGCATTTT; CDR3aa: CAIGQGVGNQPQHF
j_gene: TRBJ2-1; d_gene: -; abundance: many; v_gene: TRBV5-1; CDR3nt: TGCGCCAGCAGTCGGGGTACTACCTACAATGAGCAGTTCTTC; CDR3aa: CASSRGTTYNEQFF
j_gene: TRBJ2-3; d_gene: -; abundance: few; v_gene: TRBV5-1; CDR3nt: TGCGCCAGCAGCCTCCTCGGTGGATGGGATACGCAGTATTTT; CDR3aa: CASSLLGGWDTQYF
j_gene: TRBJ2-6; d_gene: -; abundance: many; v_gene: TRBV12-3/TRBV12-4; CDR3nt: TGTGCCAGCAGTTTATACCGGTCTGGGGCCAACGTCCTGACTTTC; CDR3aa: CASSLYRSGANVLTF
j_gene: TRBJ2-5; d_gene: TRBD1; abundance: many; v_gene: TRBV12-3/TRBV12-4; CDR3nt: TGTGCCAGCAGCTTCGACAGGGCCCGAGAGACCCAGTACTTC; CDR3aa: CASSFDRARETQYF
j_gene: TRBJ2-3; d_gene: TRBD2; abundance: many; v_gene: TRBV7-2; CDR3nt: TGTGCCAGCAGCTCAGCGTTGAGCGGGGGGGCCGTATTGTTAGATACGCAGTATTTT; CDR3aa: CASSSALSGGAVLLDTQYF
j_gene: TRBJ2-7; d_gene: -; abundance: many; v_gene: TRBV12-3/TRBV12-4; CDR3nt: TGTGCCAGCAGGTCAGTGAGCTCCTACGAGCAGTACTTC; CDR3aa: CASRSVSSYEQYF
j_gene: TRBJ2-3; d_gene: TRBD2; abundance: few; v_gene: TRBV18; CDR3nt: TGTGCCAGCTCACCACGGCGGGAGGGCCTGGATACGCAGTATTTT; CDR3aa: CASSPRREGLDTQYF
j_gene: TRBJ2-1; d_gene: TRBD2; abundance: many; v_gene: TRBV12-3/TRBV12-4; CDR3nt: TGTGCCAGCAGTTCGGGACTAGCTTCCTACAATGAGCAGTTCTTC; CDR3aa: CASSSGLASYNEQFF
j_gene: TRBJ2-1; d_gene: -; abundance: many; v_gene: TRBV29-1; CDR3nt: TGCAGCGTTGAGGGACCCATCGGAGAGACCTCCTACAATGAGCAGTTCTTC; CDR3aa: CSVEGPIGETSYNEQFF
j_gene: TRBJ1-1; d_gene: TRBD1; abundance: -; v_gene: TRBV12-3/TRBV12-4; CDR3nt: TGTGCCAGCAGTCCGGGACAGGGGCTAGGCGTGAACACTGAAGCTTTCTTT; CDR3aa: CASSPGQGLGVNTEAFF
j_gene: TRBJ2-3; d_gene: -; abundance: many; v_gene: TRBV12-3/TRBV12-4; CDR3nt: TGTGCCAGCAGTCTCAGTGGGGATACGCAGTATTTT; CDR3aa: CASSLSGDTQYF
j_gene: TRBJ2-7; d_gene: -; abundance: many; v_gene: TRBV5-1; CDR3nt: TGCGCCAGCAGCGTAACCCGGGACCGGAGAGGCGAGCAGTACTTC; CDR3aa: CASSVTRDRRGEQYF
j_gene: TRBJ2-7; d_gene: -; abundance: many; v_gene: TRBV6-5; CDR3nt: TGTGCCAGCAGTATACCCGGGATGTACGAGCAGTACTTC; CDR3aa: CASSIPGMYEQYF
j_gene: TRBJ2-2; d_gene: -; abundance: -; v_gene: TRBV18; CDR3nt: TGTGCCAGCGCGGGACTCCAGCACACCGGGGAGCTGTTTTTT; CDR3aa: CASAGLQHTGELFF
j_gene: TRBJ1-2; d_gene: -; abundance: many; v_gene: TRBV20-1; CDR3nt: TGCAGTGCTAAACCCCCCAGGGAGTGGGGCTACACCTTC; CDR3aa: CSAKPPREWGYTF